One and the same sample provided the 27 T cell receptor beta chains below, sequenced in a study of identical twins. TCRdb ran MiXCR on the 5' RACE reads and lists one entry per CDR3 protein. This table has some 690,000 distinct CDR3 sequences, over 20% appearing once. Another study also made use of these data, one on T cells expressing NK-cell markers.

Sequencing was done on a sample of PBMCs. The receptors derive from a young woman in good health.

The chain has TRBV20-1 and TRBJ2-2; 9 bases fit TRBD2. In germline, CDR1 is DFQATT, CDR2 SNEGSKA (reference sequence). V dropped 0 bases and J dropped 0; count of bases not matched to a gene: 8. This CDR3 is built from 18 residues. CDR3 region: CSARDPSTSGSNTGELFF. The CDR3 DNA sequence: TGCAGTGCTAGAGATCCTTCGACTAGCGGTTCGAACACCGGGGAGCTGTTTTTT.

This clonotype has a handful of counts. This rearrangement joins TRBV7-9 to TRBJ2-3; 8 bases map to TRBD2. The germline gives CDR1 SEHNR, CDR2 FQNEAQ (reference sequence). Trimming took 3 bases from V and 2 from J; bases not matched to a gene: 7. This CDR3 comprises 16 residues. CDR3 DNA: TGTGCCAGCAGCTTCCTTGGCGGGAGGAACACAGATACGCAGTATTTT. This encodes CASSFLGGRNTDTQYF.

This clonotype was recorded a few times. The rearrangement links TRBV6-5 to TRBJ2-7; tentatively, D is TRBD1 (5 bases). V was cut by 2 bases and J by 3 bases, with 14 bases left in between. Germline V gene data show CDR1 as MNHEY and CDR2 as SVGAGI. The CDR3 contains 15 residues. As DNA, the CDR3 is TGTGCCAGCAGTTACGGTCAGGGATCCTACTACGAGCAGTACTTC. Translation gives CASSYGQGSYYEQYF.

This chain joins TRBV20-1 and TRBJ2-3; 9 bases are shared with TRBD1. The CDR3 has 14 amino acids. CDR1 and CDR2 from the germline V gene are DFQATT and SNEGSKA (reference sequence). V was pared by 5 bases and J by 3 bases, with 6 bases of the junction left unmatched. CDR3 coding DNA: TGCAGTGCTGCCTTGACAGGGGGGACAGATACGCAGTATTTT. This gives the protein CSAALTGGTDTQYF.

This clonotype has just a few counts. The chain combines TRBV4-3 with TRBJ1-1, with TRBD1 as a possible D gene (5 bases). CDR3 length: 15 amino acids. The germline V gene encodes CDR1 LGHNA and CDR2 YSLEER. Trimming stripped 0 bases from V and 4 bases from J, with 12 bases between. CDR3 region: CASSQDPYGGTEAFF. DNA for the CDR3: TGCGCCAGCAGCCAAGATCCCTACGGGGGCACTGAAGCTTTCTTT.

The V call is TRBV20-1, the J call TRBJ1-1, with D tentatively TRBD1 (5 bases). Germline CDR1 is DFQATT and CDR2 is SNEGSKA (reference sequence). The CDR3 contains 14 residues. V was clipped by 6 bases and J by 4 bases, with 18 bases between them. The CDR3 loop reads CSASRDPSGTEAFF. DNA for the CDR3: TGCAGTGCCTCGAGGGACCCCTCAGGCACTGAAGCTTTCTTT.

The chain carries TRBV7-2 and TRBJ2-7; 7 bases map to TRBD1. This CDR3 contains 14 residues. The trim removed 1 base at V and 7 bases at J, leaving 7 bases unmatched. Germline V gene sequence: CDR1 SGHTA, CDR2 FQGNSA. The CDR3: CASSLVWDSNEQYF. The CDR3 bases are TGTGCCAGCAGCTTAGTCTGGGACAGCAATGAGCAGTACTTC.

About this clonotype itself: The germline gene is not matched at one end of the junction; a read error may be the cause. The CDR3: CATSYFVGIYNEQFF. The CDR3 coding sequence is TGTGCCACCAGTTATTTTGTGGGTATTTACAATGAGCAGTTCTTC. The chain uses TRBV6-5 and TRBJ2-1, with D unclear. This CDR3 comprises 15 residues. The V gene's germline CDR1 is MNHEY and CDR2 SVGAGI.

This clonotype came up many times. The chain recombines TRBV4-3 with TRBJ1-2; D perhaps matches TRBD1 (6 bases). The CDR3 extends over 15 amino acids. The V gene's germline CDR1 is LGHNA and CDR2 YSLEER. Trimming stripped 3 bases from V and 5 bases from J, with 16 bases between. The CDR3 DNA follows: TGCGCCAGCAGCCAGGGTTGGGGACACATTTATGGCTACACCTTC. Its translation: CASSQGWGHIYGYTF.

This clonotype was seen a handful of times. The rearrangement links TRBV6-1 to TRBJ1-3; D unclear. V was pared by 1 base and J by 0 bases, with 7 bases between. This CDR3 comprises 15 residues. Germline V lookup: CDR1 MNHNS, CDR2 SASEGT. Here the CDR3 reads CASSEDGFSGNTIYF. CDR3 DNA sequence: TGTGCCAGCAGTGAAGACGGCTTCTCTGGAAACACCATATATTTT.

The chain combines TRBV4-2 with TRBJ1-5; D is unclear. Trimming pared 0 bases from V and 4 bases from J, leaving 10 bases between. Germline values: CDR1 LGHNA, CDR2 YNFKEQ. The CDR3 contains 15 residues. The CDR3 DNA reads TGTGCCAGCAGCCAAGAGGCCTGGGGTAATCAGCCCCAGCATTTT. Translated, it gives CASSQEAWGNQPQHF.

This clonotype was detected only a few times. The V gene is TRBV6-5, the J gene TRBJ2-1; D unclear. Germline V gene lookup returns CDR1 MNHEY and CDR2 SVGAGI. With 0 bases removed from V and 10 bases from J, the gap between germline ends came to 22 bases. The CDR3 totals 17 residues. The CDR3 is CASSYSFAALKNWEQFF. The CDR3 nucleotides are TGTGCCAGCAGTTACTCGTTTGCGGCTCTTAAAAATTGGGAGCAGTTCTTC.

This chain links TRBV12-3 or TRBV12-4 with TRBJ1-6; TRBD1 matches at 8 bases. The CDR3 consists of 14 residues. V dropped 4 bases and J dropped 7; count of bases not matched to a gene: 3. The CDR3 reads CASSSGTGNSPLHF. The CDR3 bases are TGTGCCAGCAGTTCCGGGACAGGAAATTCACCCCTCCACTTT.

In this sample, this clonotype turned up a few times. The chain is built from TRBV10-2 and TRBJ1-5; D is ambiguous. Germline CDR1 reads WSHSY; CDR2 reads SAAADI. The CDR3 is 14 amino acids. V gave up 3 bases and J gave up 3 bases, with 9 bases separating them. The CDR3 DNA sequence: TGCGCCAGCAGTGATAACAGCCTCAATCAGCCCCAGCATTTT. Protein sequence: CASSDNSLNQPQHF.

The rearrangement joins TRBV5-1 to TRBJ2-7, with 8 bases identical to TRBD1. Germline CDR1 and CDR2: SGHRS and YFSETQ. This CDR3 has 15 amino acids. Trimming cost V 2 bases and J 5 bases; bases outside gene matches: 9. CDR3 protein: CASSLRQGKDDEQYF. In DNA, the CDR3 is TGCGCCAGCAGCTTACGACAGGGGAAGGATGACGAGCAGTACTTC. The complete variable domain, with remaining parts taken from reference TRBV5-1 and TRBJ2-7, reads KAGVTQTPRYLIKTRGQQVTLSCSPISGHRSVSWYQQTPGQGLQFLFEYFSETQRNKGNFPGRFSGRQFSNSRSEMNVSTLELGDSALYLCASSLRQGKDDEQYFGPGTRLTVT.

The gene calls are TRBV6-5 and TRBJ2-1; 13 nucleotides match TRBD2. CDR1 MNHEY and CDR2 SVGAGI come from the germline V gene. The CDR3 is 18 amino acids. V lost 2 bases, J lost 4 bases, and 8 bases stayed unmatched. This CDR3 is CASSYLTSGGAGYNEQFF. The CDR3 DNA follows: TGTGCCAGCAGTTACCTCACTAGCGGGGGGGCAGGGTACAATGAGCAGTTCTTC.

V gene TRBV20-1 combines with J gene TRBJ1-1; D gene uncertain. Germline V gives CDR1 DFQATT, CDR2 SNEGSKA (reference sequence). Trimming took 2 bases from V and 0 from J, leaving 10 bases between them. This CDR3 has 14 residues. Here the CDR3 reads CSARLGFMNTEAFF. In DNA, the CDR3 is TGCAGTGCTAGATTAGGGTTCATGAACACTGAAGCTTTCTTT.

This rearrangement joins TRBV10-3 to TRBJ1-2, with a weak D call TRBD1 (5 bases). This CDR3 spans 13 amino acids. The germline V gene has CDR1 ENHRY and CDR2 SYGVKD. V was trimmed by 4 bases and J by 5 bases, leaving 11 bases between them. The CDR3 nucleotides are TGTGCCATCAGTGTTGGGGAGGGGTATGGCTACACCTTC. Amino acid sequence: CAISVGEGYGYTF.

This clonotype was counted only a few times. The chain joins TRBV19 to TRBJ1-5, with D uncertain. Looked up from germline, CDR1 is LNHDA and CDR2 is SQIVND (reference sequence). Trimming removed 3 bases at V and 6 bases at J, with 9 bases between. The CDR3 loop spans 13 amino acids. The CDR3 coding sequence is TGTGCCAGTAGTATCCGCCTTTTTCAGCCCCAGCATTTT. Amino acid sequence: CASSIRLFQPQHF.

In its sample, this clonotype was seen a few times. V and J are TRBV7-2 and TRBJ2-6; D not resolved. Per the germline V gene, CDR1 is SGHTA and CDR2 is FQGNSA. CDR3 length: 14 amino acids. V lost 7 bases and J 4 bases, leaving 11 bases between the germline ends. DNA for the CDR3: TGTGCCAGCACACATAACCCCGGGGCCAACGTCCTGACTTTC. It is translated as CASTHNPGANVLTF.

This rearrangement joins TRBV11-1 to TRBJ2-3; D ambiguous. V lost 0 bases to trimming and J lost 2 bases, with 9 bases between them. Germline V CDR1 and CDR2: SGHAT, FQDESV (reference sequence). CDR3 length equals 15 residues. CDR3 nucleotides: TGTGCCAGCAGCTTAGCCCCAGGCCCCACAGATACGCAGTATTTT. Its protein is CASSLAPGPTDTQYF.

This clonotype appeared a few times. The CDR3 spells CSASLNGAGDYFGTQYF. DNA for the CDR3: TGCAGTGCTAGCTTGAATGGGGCAGGGGATTACTTCGGGACCCAGTACTTC. V usage is TRBV20-1 and J usage is TRBJ2-5; TRBD1 might be the D (6 bases). The CDR3 is made up of 17 amino acids. The germline CDR1 and CDR2 sequences are DFQATT and SNEGSKA (reference sequence). V gave up 3 bases and J gave up 7 bases, with 27 bases separating them.

This clonotype was recorded a few times. The chain employs TRBV20-1 and TRBJ2-1; D gene ambiguous. This CDR3 contains 10 residues. V was pared by 7 bases and J by 10 bases, with 11 bases between. Per germline, CDR1 DFQATT and CDR2 SNEGSKA (reference sequence). In DNA form, the CDR3 reads TGCAGTGTTCAGAGGCGGGAGCAGTTCTTC. It encodes CSVQRREQFF.

This clonotype has only a few counts. The J gene is TRBJ2-7, the V gene TRBV7-6; D remains unclear. Between the trimmed V and J ends, which lost 1 base and 7 bases, there was a span of 8 bases. Germline V gene lookup returns CDR1 SGHVS and CDR2 FNYEAQ. The CDR3 is made up of 12 amino acids. The CDR3 loop reads CASSLVVHEQYF. The CDR3 DNA sequence: TGTGCCAGCAGCTTAGTGGTGCATGAGCAGTACTTC.

The DNA of the CDR3 is TGCAGTGCTAGTTCTAGCGGGGCCTACAATGAGCAGTTCTTC. Its translation is CSASSSGAYNEQFF. The V and J genes are TRBV20-1 and TRBJ2-1, with TRBD2 matching over 9 bases. The V and J ends lost 3 bases and 2 bases, in that order; junction bases with no gene match: 2. There are 14 residues in the CDR3. CDR1 is DFQATT and CDR2 is SNEGSKA in the germline V gene (reference sequence).

The genes are TRBV5-1 and TRBJ2-3; 13 bases match TRBD2. After removal of 0 bases from V and 6 bases from J, the junction contained 10 bases not matched to a gene. The CDR3 runs 18 residues. Per the germline V gene, CDR1 is SGHRS and CDR2 is YFSETQ. CDR3: CASSLAPKTSGGMDTQYF. DNA for the CDR3: TGCGCCAGCAGCTTGGCACCCAAGACTAGCGGGGGGATGGATACGCAGTATTTT.

This clonotype was counted only a few times. This rearrangement joins TRBV18 to TRBJ2-7; 7 bases are a match to TRBD1. This CDR3 region has 15 residues. Losses at the gene ends were 4 bases for V and 4 bases for J; bases not matched to a gene: 10. CDR1 is KGHSH, CDR2 LQKENI, per germline. For the CDR3, the DNA is TGTGCCAGCTCACTAAGACGGGACAGTCAATACGAGCAGTACTTC. Amino acids: CASSLRRDSQYEQYF.